This T cell receptor (beta chain) is drawn from a study of cytomegalovirus exposure and HLA in healthy donors. The PCR had 60 Vbeta and 13 Jbeta primers. Assay used: immunoSEQ multiplex PCR; TCRdb lists only in-frame clones, some missing. The repertoire holds about 89,000 clones, 85% seen once, with 6.5% to 8.5% in the top ten. The sequence was collected from a man aged 35 to 55 in good health and CMV-seropositive. Sample: PBMCs.

CDR3 DNA: TGTGCCAGCAGCTTTAGGGGGGACAGGGGAAGCTCCTACGAGCAGTACTTC. Translated, it gives CASSFRGDRGSSYEQYF. The chain recombines TRBV7-6 with TRBJ2-7; 10 bases fit TRBD1. Looked up from germline, CDR1 is SGHVS and CDR2 is FNYEAQ. This CDR3 region has 17 residues. V lost 3 bases, J lost 0 bases, and 8 bases stayed unmatched.